Here is one T cell receptor beta chain with its context. Its specificity is not known. The sample is drawn from a study of shared clonotypes between healthy human individuals. Background on the study: Contributing individuals were a couple of females and a few males aged 18 to 49. CD4 naive cells filled three plates per donor, CD4 memory three, CD8 naive two and CD8 memory one.

Repertoires were generated with immunoSEQ multiplex PCR, while TCRdb's copy carries only in-frame clones and drops some. The sample yields about 700,000 clones, about 91% seen once. V lost 4 bases and J 0 bases, leaving 7 bases between the germline ends. The germline gives CDR1 GTSNPN, CDR2 SVGIG (reference sequence). This CDR3 has 12 residues. Regarding the study as a whole: Blood was the only sampled material, and tissue repertoires likely differ. Larger richness was generally estimated for naive than memory subsets.

It was CD45RO-negative cells, positively selected for CCR7, that made up naive CD8 cells, with terminally differentiated effector memory CD45RA+ cells excluded. This TCR was recovered from a man aged 25-40 years in good health. The chain links TRBV30 to TRBJ2-7; D gene unclear. The sample consisted of naive CD8+ T cells sorted from blood. CDR3 loop: CAWTAGSYEQYF. DNA for the CDR3: TGTGCCTGGACTGCCGGCTCCTACGAGCAGTACTTC.